This TCR beta chain is from a study of early T cells in non-severe SARS-CoV-2 infection. This clonotype came up a few times. Each CDR3 protein gets one entry after TCRdb re-called the 5' RACE reads with MiXCR. The table lists some 90,000 distinct CDR3 sequences, about 15% of them singletons. The CDR3 consists of 13 residues. Trimming stripped 6 bases from V and 6 bases from J, with 14 bases between. Germline loops: CDR1 LGHNA, CDR2 YNFKEQ. This sequence joins TRBV4-2 and TRBJ1-1; D remains unclear. This TCR was sampled from an adult who was a healthcare worker with PCR-confirmed SARS-CoV-2 infection or an uninfected control (not recorded which). Sequenced: whole blood. The CDR3 reads CASSPGRLSEAFF. The CDR3 region has the DNA TGTGCCAGCAGTCCGGGGAGATTATCTGAAGCTTTCTTT.